This T cell receptor (beta chain) was identified during a study of shared clonotypes between healthy human individuals. Across the whole study: For every donor, three CD4 naive, three CD4 memory, two CD8 naive and one CD8 memory plates were used. General study findings and limits: Read depth was anticipated to influence clonotype sharing among donors. The rarefaction results pointed to incomplete sorted-subset sequencing despite large depth.

Deep-level running was used for the assay. TCRdb's copy holds only in-frame clones and misses some; the assay was immunoSEQ multiplex PCR. The sample includes a few million clones, less than 95% of them seen just once. The junction had 8 bases not matched to a gene; V was cut back by 4 bases and J by 7 bases. Germline V gene lookup returns CDR1 MNHEY and CDR2 SMNVEV (reference sequence). The CDR3 is 15 residues long. Comment on this clone: Its target is unknown.

This clonotype was sampled from a man younger than 30 in good health. Some clones in this sample may be carry-over from other donors' samples. Specimen: naive CD4+ T cells from PBMCs. The subset: CD45RA+ positively selected. This sequence joins TRBV27 and TRBJ2-3; 10 bases map to TRBD2. In nucleotides, the CDR3 is TGTGCCAGCAGTTCGACTAGCGGGTCGATCCATACGCAGTATTTT. Residues: CASSSTSGSIHTQYF.